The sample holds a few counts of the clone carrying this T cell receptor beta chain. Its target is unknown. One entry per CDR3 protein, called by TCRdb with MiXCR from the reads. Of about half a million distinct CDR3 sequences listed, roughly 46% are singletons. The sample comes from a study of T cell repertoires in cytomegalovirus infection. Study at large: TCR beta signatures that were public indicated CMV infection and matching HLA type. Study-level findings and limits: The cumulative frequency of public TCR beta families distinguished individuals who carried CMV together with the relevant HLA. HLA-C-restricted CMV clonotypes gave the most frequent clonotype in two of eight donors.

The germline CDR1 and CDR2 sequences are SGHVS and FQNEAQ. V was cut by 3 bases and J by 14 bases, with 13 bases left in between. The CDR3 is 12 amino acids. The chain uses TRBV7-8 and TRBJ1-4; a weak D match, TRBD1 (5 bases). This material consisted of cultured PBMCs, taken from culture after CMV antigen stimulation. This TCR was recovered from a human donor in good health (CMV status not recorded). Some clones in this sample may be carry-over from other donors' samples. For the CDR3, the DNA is TGTGCCAGCAGCTTTGCTCGTGGGGACCTGTTTTTT. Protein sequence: CASSFARGDLFF.